This is a list of T cell receptor beta chains from one sample in a study of cytomegalovirus exposure and HLA in healthy donors. Produced via immunoSEQ multiplex PCR; TCRdb's table is partial and in-frame only. The sample has some 120,000 clones, 75% to 90% seen once. Specimen: PBMCs. The source is a woman under 40 in good health and CMV-seropositive. Both conserved end residues are part of each CDR3. D genes are given only for firm matches. Size is omitted from some rows. Given values are once, few, many or a class for expanded clones.

D gene | J gene | clone size | V gene | CDR3 protein | CDR3 DNA
NA | TRBJ1-2 | NA | TRBV6-5 | CASSYTRQDYGYTF | TGTGCCAGCAGTTACACACGGCAGGATTATGGCTACACCTTC
NA | TRBJ1-1 | NA | TRBV9 | CASSPLGGTEAFF | TGTGCCAGCAGCCCCCTCGGGGGCACTGAAGCTTTCTTT
NA | TRBJ2-3 | NA | TRBV28 | CASSLKPGVPSTDTQYF | TGTGCCAGCAGTTTGAAACCGGGGGTTCCTAGCACAGATACGCAGTATTTT
NA | TRBJ2-6 | few | TRBV5-1 | CASSFTRSGANVLTF | TGCGCCAGCAGCTTTACTCGCTCTGGGGCCAACGTCCTGACTTTC
TRBD1 | TRBJ2-5 | NA | TRBV4-1 | CASSRQGQETQYF | TGCGCCAGCAGTCGACAGGGACAAGAGACCCAGTACTTC
TRBD2 | TRBJ2-7 | NA | TRBV27 | CASSASGRAAEQYF | TGTGCCAGCAGTGCTAGCGGGAGGGCGGCCGAGCAGTACTTC
NA | TRBJ1-2 | NA | TRBV28 | CASPRGTGSYGYTF | TGTGCCAGCCCTAGAGGAACAGGTTCCTATGGCTACACCTTC
NA | TRBJ1-2 | NA | TRBV27 | CASSFAGGGYTF | TGTGCCAGCAGTTTCGCGGGGGGAGGCTACACCTTC
TRBD2 | TRBJ2-2 | NA | TRBV4-2 | CASSGELAGGLGGNTGELFF | TGTGCCAGCAGTGGGGAACTAGCGGGGGGGCTAGGAGGGAACACCGGGGAGCTGTTTTTT
NA | TRBJ1-5 | NA | TRBV19 | CASSISGNQPQHF | TGTGCCAGTAGTATCTCCGGTAATCAGCCCCAGCATTTT
NA | TRBJ1-1 | NA | TRBV5-4 | CASSLYQAPNTEAFF | TGTGCCAGCAGCTTGTACCAGGCCCCGAACACTGAAGCTTTCTTT
NA | TRBJ1-2 | NA | TRBV28 | CASSFQGNYGYTF | TGTGCCAGCAGTTTCCAGGGTAACTATGGCTACACCTTC
TRBD1 | TRBJ1-1 | once | TRBV7-6 | CASSLGDRRTEAFF | TGTGCCAGCAGCTTAGGGGACAGACGTACTGAAGCTTTCTTT
NA | TRBJ2-2 | NA | TRBV7-3 | CASSLGGLGELFF | TGTGCCAGCAGCTTGGGCGGGTTGGGGGAGCTGTTTTTT
NA | TRBJ1-1 | once | TRBV30 | CAWSKDRATEAFF | TGTGCCTGGAGCAAAGACAGAGCCACTGAAGCTTTCTTT
TRBD1 | TRBJ2-1 | NA | TRBV19 | CVSSPKSRGGDEQFF | TGTGTCAGTAGTCCCAAATCGAGAGGGGGCGATGAGCAGTTCTTC
NA | TRBJ2-1 | NA | TRBV6-1 | CASSVRRDTDNEQFF | TGTGCCAGCAGTGTGCGCCGGGACACCGACAATGAGCAGTTCTTC
NA | TRBJ1-5 | NA | TRBV2 | CASSLTYQPQHF | TGTGCCAGCAGTCTTACATATCAGCCCCAGCATTTT
NA | TRBJ2-3 | NA | TRBV5-1 | CASTRLRLPTDTQYF | TGCGCCAGCACCCGACTCCGCTTACCCACAGATACGCAGTATTTT
NA | TRBJ1-1 | NA | TRBV4-2 | CASSLTGTSAEAFF | TGTGCCAGCAGCCTCACCGGGACTTCGGCTGAAGCTTTCTTT
TRBD2 | TRBJ2-3 | NA | TRBV7-3 | CASSLSGLVADTQYF | TGTGCCAGCAGCTTAAGTGGACTAGTGGCAGATACGCAGTATTTT
TRBD2 | TRBJ2-3 | NA | TRBV30 | CACRTSGGGDTQYF | TGTGCCTGCCGGACTAGCGGGGGTGGAGATACGCAGTATTTT
TRBD1 | TRBJ1-1 | NA | TRBV27 | CASSPTRDRDYFEAFF | TGTGCCAGCAGTCCTACCCGGGACAGGGACTATTTTGAAGCTTTCTTT
NA | TRBJ1-3 | few | TRBV2 | CASAGSFRGNTIYF | TGTGCCAGCGCCGGGTCATTCCGGGGGAACACCATATATTTT
TRBD2 | TRBJ2-2 | NA | TRBV4-2 | CASTPSGGPNTGELFF | TGTGCCAGCACGCCTAGCGGGGGCCCGAACACCGGGGAGCTGTTTTTT
TRBD2 | TRBJ2-7 | NA | TRBV28 | CASSNWTSGYEQYF | TGTGCCAGCAGTAACTGGACTAGTGGCTACGAGCAGTACTTC
NA | TRBJ2-1 | NA | TRBV12-2 | CASRSGLAGGRSSYNEQFF | TGTGCAAGTCGCTCTGGACTAGCGGGAGGAAGGAGCTCCTACAATGAGCAGTTCTTC
NA | TRBJ2-7 | NA | TRBV10-3 | CAISTGITYEQYF | TGTGCCATCAGTACAGGGATCACCTACGAGCAGTACTTC
NA | TRBJ2-5 | NA | TRBV9 | CASSVGSLMETQYF | TGTGCCAGCAGCGTGGGCTCCCTCATGGAGACCCAGTACTTC
NA | TRBJ1-6 | NA | TRBV30 | CAWSGGYNSPLHF | TGTGCCTGGAGTGGAGGATATAATTCACCCCTCCACTTT
TRBD1 | TRBJ2-3 | few | TRBV6-5 | CASRIGQGMTDTQYF | TGTGCCAGCAGGATAGGACAGGGGATGACAGATACGCAGTATTTT
TRBD1 | TRBJ1-5 | once | TRBV2 | CASSQGAGQPQHF | TGTGCCAGCAGTCAGGGGGCGGGTCAGCCCCAGCATTTT
NA | TRBJ2-7 | NA | TRBV10-3 | CAISESPEAQGEQYF | TGTGCCATCAGTGAGTCCCCGGAGGCTCAGGGGGAGCAGTACTTC
TRBD2 | TRBJ2-7 | NA | TRBV2 | CASSGGGNEQYF | TGTGCCAGCAGTGGGGGAGGGAACGAGCAGTACTTC
TRBD1 | TRBJ2-1 | NA | TRBV5-1 | CASSSNRGTYNEQFF | TGCGCCAGCAGCTCCAACAGGGGAACCTACAATGAGCAGTTCTTC
NA | TRBJ2-1 | NA | TRBV5-4 | CASSLVAGSPNEQFF | TGTGCCAGCAGCTTGGTTGCGGGGAGCCCCAATGAGCAGTTCTTC
NA | TRBJ1-1 | NA | TRBV6-6 | CASSYSTVNTEAFF | TGTGCCAGCAGTTACTCGACAGTGAACACTGAAGCTTTCTTT
NA | TRBJ2-2 | NA | TRBV2 | CASSQANTGELFF | TGTGCCAGCAGCCAGGCGAACACCGGGGAGCTGTTTTTT
NA | TRBJ2-1 | many | TRBV18 | CASSPRDTLTNEQFF | TGTGCCAGCTCACCACGGGACACCCTCACCAATGAGCAGTTCTTC
NA | TRBJ2-5 | NA | TRBV7-3 | CASSPQGGGETQYF | TGTGCCAGCAGCCCCCAGGGAGGGGGAGAGACCCAGTACTTC
NA | TRBJ2-7 | once | TRBV9 | CASSVGQGTEQYF | TGTGCCAGCAGCGTAGGGCAGGGCACCGAGCAGTACTTC
TRBD1 | TRBJ1-2 | NA | TRBV15 | CATSRAGGDYGYTF | TGTGCCACCAGCAGAGCAGGGGGAGACTATGGCTACACCTTC
NA | TRBJ2-3 | few | TRBV18 | CASSPSTDTQYF | TGTGCCAGCTCCCCTAGCACAGATACGCAGTATTTT
TRBD2 | TRBJ2-7 | NA | TRBV7-3 | CASSLAGADYEQYF | TGTGCCAGCAGTTTAGCGGGAGCAGACTACGAGCAGTACTTC
TRBD1 | TRBJ2-4 | NA | TRBV29-1 | CSVADRGLAKNIQYF | TGCAGCGTAGCCGACAGGGGCCTAGCCAAAAACATTCAGTACTTC
NA | TRBJ2-7 | NA | TRBV4-1 | CASSYELAYEQYF | TGCGCCAGCAGCTATGAGCTAGCCTACGAGCAGTACTTC
NA | TRBJ1-2 | NA | TRBV2 | CASSEAVRGGDGYTF | TGTGCCAGCAGTGAAGCAGTGAGGGGAGGTGACGGCTACACCTTC
NA | TRBJ1-6 | NA | TRBV2 | CASSGGGLWSPLHF | TGTGCCAGCAGTGGGGGGGGGCTTTGGTCACCCCTCCACTTT
TRBD1 | TRBJ2-7 | once | TRBV19 | CASSDPGQLAYEQYF | TGTGCCAGTTCCGACCCGGGACAGTTAGCCTACGAGCAGTACTTC
NA | TRBJ1-2 | few | TRBV2 | CASSEADSYGYTF | TGTGCCAGCAGTGAGGCAGATTCCTATGGCTACACCTTC